This entry lists 21 T cell receptor beta chains sequenced from one sample in a study of cytomegalovirus exposure and HLA in healthy donors (dated by TCRdb to 2017 to 2019). Libraries came from the immunoSEQ multiplex PCR assay. A mixture of 60 forward primers for TCR Vbeta segments and 13 reverse primers for TCR Jbeta segments was used in the multiplex PCR. The table was pulled from immuneACCESS by TCRdb, which kept in-frame rearrangements only. Such tables lose some clones; where checked, under half of the loss comes from unresolved V genes, and the rest has no known cause. The sample table holds under 90,000 clones, of which less than 80% were seen once. The ten largest make up roughly 9% of the sample. Sample: PBMCs. The receptors were gathered from a man between 35 and 55 years old in good health and CMV-seropositive.

The chain links TRBV29-1 to TRBJ1-2; perhaps TRBD1 as D (5 bases). V was cut by 7 bases and J by 6 bases, with 18 bases left in between. The germline V gene encodes CDR1 SQVTM and CDR2 ANQGSEA. This CDR3 spans 13 amino acids. The CDR3 reads CSADYQGRDGYTF. CDR3 coding DNA: TGCAGCGCCGATTACCAGGGCCGGGATGGCTACACCTTC.

The chain is built from TRBV6-5 and TRBJ2-7, with unresolved D. The CDR3 spans 13 residues. Germline CDR1 is MNHEY and CDR2 is SVGAGI. Trimming left V 2 bases short and J 0 bases short, with 5 bases between. CDR3 bases: TGTGCCAGCAGTTACGCGAGCTCCTACGAGCAGTACTTC. It codes for CASSYASSYEQYF.

The rearrangement uses TRBV6-5 and TRBJ1-1; D is uncertain. Trimming left V 5 bases short and J 0 bases short, with 10 bases between. The germline V gene encodes CDR1 MNHEY and CDR2 SVGAGI. This CDR3 contains 14 residues. The CDR3 loop reads CASSPNGMNTEAFF. The CDR3 DNA is TGTGCCAGCAGTCCGAACGGTATGAACACTGAAGCTTTCTTT.

This clone was detected only a few times. This sequence joins TRBV6-1 and TRBJ2-3; D perhaps matches TRBD2 (6 bases). Germline V CDR1 and CDR2: MNHNS, SASEGT. Trimming took off 0 bases at V and 4 bases at J, with 8 bases between the two ends. The CDR3 is made up of 14 amino acids. The CDR3 nucleotides are TGTGCCAGCAGTGAAGCGAGACTAGCAGATACGCAGTATTTT. As protein: CASSEARLADTQYF.

This chain links TRBV2 with TRBJ2-7, with 7 nucleotides matching TRBD1. From germline, CDR1 is SNHLY and CDR2 FYNNEI. The J segment lost 5 bases and the V segment lost 1 base, leaving 11 bases of the junction unmatched. The CDR3 length is 16 residues. Written as DNA, the CDR3 is TGTGCCAGCAGTGAAGAGGGTCCGAAGGGGGCCCACGAGCAGTACTTC. Encoded protein: CASSEEGPKGAHEQYF.

This chain uses TRBV7-9 with TRBJ2-7; the D is unclear. The CDR3 has 11 amino acids. The germline V and J ends were trimmed by 8 bases and 0 bases, with 5 bases remaining between them. Germline V gene lookup returns CDR1 SEHNR and CDR2 FQNEAQ (reference sequence). In DNA form, the CDR3 reads TGTGCCAGCGTCGGCTCCTACGAGCAGTACTTC. Its protein product is CASVGSYEQYF.

V is TRBV30 and J is TRBJ1-5, with a tentative D call TRBD1 (5 bases). V gave up 3 bases and J gave up 1 base, with 13 bases separating them. The CDR3 has 15 amino acids. Germline assignment: CDR1 GTSNPN and CDR2 SVGIG (reference sequence). CDR3 nucleotides: TGTGCCTGGAGCACAGGCATGACGAGCAATCAGCCCCAGCATTTT. It translates to CAWSTGMTSNQPQHF. Looking up the rest from reference TRBV30 and TRBJ1-5 gives the full variable domain: SQTIHQWPATLVQPVGSPLSLECTVEGTSNPNLYWYRQAAGRGLQLLFYSVGIGQISSEVPQNLSASRPQDRQFILSSKKLLLSDSGFYLCAWSTGMTSNQPQHFGDGTRLSIL.

This chain connects TRBV6-1 to TRBJ2-2, with TRBD2 identical over 8 bases. The length of the CDR3 is 15 residues. Germline assignment: CDR1 MNHNS and CDR2 SASEGT. V was pared by 3 bases and J by 4 bases, with 4 bases of the junction left unmatched. CDR3 amino acids: CASSEGAGATGELFF. DNA for the CDR3: TGTGCCAGCAGTGAGGGAGCGGGAGCCACCGGGGAGCTGTTTTTT.

This sequence joins TRBV10-3 and TRBJ1-2; 11 positions agree with TRBD1. From germline, CDR1 is ENHRY and CDR2 SYGVKD. The CDR3 is made up of 12 amino acids. The V and J ends lost 10 bases and 7 bases, in that order; junction bases with no gene match: 5. CDR3 sequence: CASGQGAGGYTF. In DNA, the CDR3 is TGTGCCAGCGGACAGGGGGCCGGTGGCTACACCTTC.

The chain uses TRBV25-1 and TRBJ1-5; D is perhaps TRBD1 (6 bases). CDR1 MGHDK and CDR2 SYGVNS come from the germline V gene. V was pared by 9 bases and J by 0 bases, with 15 bases between. The CDR3 loop spans 15 amino acids. CDR3 amino acids: CARTSGDYSNQPQHF. In nucleotides, the CDR3 is TGTGCCAGGACCTCAGGGGACTATAGCAATCAGCCCCAGCATTTT.

This clone was detected once. The rearrangement uses TRBV7-6 and TRBJ1-5; D is perhaps TRBD1 (5 bases). The CDR3 totals 17 residues. CDR1 and CDR2 (germline): SGHVS, FNYEAQ. Trimming stripped 4 bases from V and 0 bases from J, with 16 bases between. The CDR3 bases are TGTGCCAGCAGCTCAGGCCGACAGAAAAATAGCAATCAGCCCCAGCATTTT. Protein sequence: CASSSGRQKNSNQPQHF.

This clone was observed a single time. This rearrangement joins TRBV5-1 to TRBJ2-5, with 8 bases aligning to TRBD2. Per the germline V gene, CDR1 is SGHRS and CDR2 is YFSETQ. J was trimmed by 5 bases and V by 1 base; bases with no gene match: 4. The CDR3 consists of 14 residues. For the CDR3, the DNA is TGCGCCAGCAGCTTGCAGCGGGGGATGGAGACCCAGTACTTC. Its translation: CASSLQRGMETQYF.

The chain recombines TRBV11-2 with TRBJ2-5, with 10 bases identical to TRBD1. From germline, CDR1 is SGHAT and CDR2 FQNNGV. The CDR3 is made up of 16 amino acids. V shed 1 base and J 4 bases; nucleotides not matched to a gene: 6. CDR3 DNA: TGTGCCAGCAGCTTAGGACAGGGGGCGGTGGGAGAGACCCAGTACTTC. This codes for CASSLGQGAVGETQYF.

The V gene is TRBV6-1, the J gene TRBJ2-2; 10 positions agree with TRBD1. V trimming: 8 bases; J trimming: 8 bases; junction bases outside the gene matches: 8. Germline-derived CDR1 and CDR2 are MNHNS and SASEGT. The CDR3 consists of 14 residues. CDR3 coding DNA: TGTGCCAGCCCCGACAGGGGGCGCTGGGGGGAGCTGTTTTTT. Amino acids: CASPDRGRWGELFF.

This clone was detected once. V and J are TRBV5-5 and TRBJ1-1; 7 bases are shared with TRBD1. Per germline, CDR1 SGHKS and CDR2 YYEKEE (reference sequence). V shed 2 bases, J shed 2 bases, and the junction held 3 bases outside the gene matches. The CDR3 has 14 residues. This CDR3 reads CASSLGTANTEAFF. The CDR3 DNA reads TGTGCCAGCAGCTTAGGGACAGCCAACACTGAAGCTTTCTTT.

This sequence joins TRBV7-2 and TRBJ2-3; 8 bases agree with TRBD2. The V gene end was trimmed by 6 bases and the J gene end by 7 bases; junction bases not matched to a gene: 6. Looked up from germline, CDR1 is SGHTA and CDR2 is FQGNSA. The CDR3 is made up of 13 amino acids. Here the CDR3 reads CASRGIAGNTQYF. Written as DNA, the CDR3 is TGTGCCAGCAGGGGGATAGCGGGGAATACGCAGTATTTT.

The rearrangement links TRBV5-1 to TRBJ2-7; tentative D call: TRBD2 (5 bases). The CDR3 contains 15 residues. V gave up 5 bases and J gave up 0 bases, with 15 bases separating them. CDR1 and CDR2 (germline): SGHRS, YFSETQ. This CDR3 is CASSSGGTSSYEQYF. The CDR3 DNA is TGCGCCAGCAGTTCCGGAGGCACAAGCTCCTACGAGCAGTACTTC. The full variable domain, completed using reference TRBV5-1 and TRBJ2-7, is KAGVTQTPRYLIKTRGQQVTLSCSPISGHRSVSWYQQTPGQGLQFLFEYFSETQRNKGNFPGRFSGRQFSNSRSEMNVSTLELGDSALYLCASSSGGTSSYEQYFGPGTRLTVT.

This clone has at least ten counts. The chain links TRBV6-4 to TRBJ1-2; tentative D call: TRBD1 (5 bases). Per germline, CDR1 MRHNA and CDR2 SNTAGT. The CDR3 is 13 amino acids. Trimming cost V 3 bases and J 2 bases, with 7 bases left between them. CDR3 sequence (DNA): TGTGCCAGCAGTGAAGACAGCAACTATGGCTACACCTTC. It codes for CASSEDSNYGYTF.

This clone came up a few times. The chain employs TRBV6-1 and TRBJ2-1, with D possibly being TRBD2 (5 bases). The CDR3 extends over 15 amino acids. CDR1 and CDR2 (germline): MNHNS, SASEGT. With 2 bases removed from V and 0 bases from J, the gap between germline ends came to 8 bases. The CDR3 coding sequence is TGTGCCAGCAGTGAACGGAGGAGCTCCTACAATGAGCAGTTCTTC. Its translation: CASSERRSSYNEQFF.

This clone was found once. The rearrangement uses TRBV27 and TRBJ2-4; 7 positions match TRBD1. This CDR3 comprises 14 residues. The V gene's germline CDR1 is MNHEY and CDR2 SMNVEV (reference sequence). The trim removed 8 bases at V and 5 bases at J, leaving 9 bases unmatched. The CDR3 loop reads CASGSGTVQNIQYF. The CDR3 DNA reads TGTGCCAGCGGATCCGGGACAGTCCAAAACATTCAGTACTTC.

The chain joins TRBV4-2 to TRBJ2-3; 7 bases line up with TRBD1. Trimming removed 4 bases from V and 4 bases from J; junction bases left unmatched: 2. Per germline, CDR1 LGHNA and CDR2 YNFKEQ. The CDR3 sequence is 13 residues long. The CDR3 DNA sequence: TGTGCCAGCAGCCCGACAGGGCCAGATACGCAGTATTTT. The encoded protein is CASSPTGPDTQYF.